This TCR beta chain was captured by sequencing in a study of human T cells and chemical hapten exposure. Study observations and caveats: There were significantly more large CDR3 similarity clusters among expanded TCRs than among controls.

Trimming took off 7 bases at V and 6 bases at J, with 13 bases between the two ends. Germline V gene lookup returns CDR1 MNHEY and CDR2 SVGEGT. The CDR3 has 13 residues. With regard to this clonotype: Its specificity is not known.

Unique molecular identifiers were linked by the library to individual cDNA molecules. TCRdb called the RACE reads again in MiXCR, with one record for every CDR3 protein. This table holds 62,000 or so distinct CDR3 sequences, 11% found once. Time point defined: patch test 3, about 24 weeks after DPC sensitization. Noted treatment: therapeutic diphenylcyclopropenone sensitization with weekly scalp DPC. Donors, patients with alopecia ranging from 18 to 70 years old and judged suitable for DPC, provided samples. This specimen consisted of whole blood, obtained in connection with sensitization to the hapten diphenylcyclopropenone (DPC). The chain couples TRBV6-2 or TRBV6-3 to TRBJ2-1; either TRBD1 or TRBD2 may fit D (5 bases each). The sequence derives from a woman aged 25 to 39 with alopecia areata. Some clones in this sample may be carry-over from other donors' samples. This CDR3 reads CASTPGLANEQFF. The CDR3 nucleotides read TGTGCCAGCACCCCGGGGCTAGCCAATGAGCAGTTCTTC.